The rows below give T cell receptor beta chains drawn from one sample of a study of cytomegalovirus exposure and HLA in healthy donors. Using immunoSEQ multiplex PCR, the repertoire was profiled, and TCRdb retains in-frame clones only, with some absent. This sample has just under 65,000 clones, with about four fifths found just once. The sequencing sample was made of PBMCs. The receptors derive from a woman in her twenties or thirties in good health and CMV-seronegative. The CDR3 runs from the conserved cysteine through the conserved F or W. D genes are given only for firm matches. A row's size may be missing; if present it is once, few, many or a size class.

CDR3 length: 13
V gene: TRBV19
clone size: -
D gene: -
J gene: TRBJ1-5
CDR3 protein: CASSQNSNQPQHF
CDR3 DNA: TGTGCCAGTAGCCAAAATAGCAATCAGCCCCAGCATTTT

CDR3 length: 15
V gene: TRBV7-9
clone size: -
D gene: TRBD1
J gene: TRBJ1-2
CDR3 protein: CASSSGQGADYGYTF
CDR3 DNA: TGTGCCAGCAGCTCTGGACAGGGGGCGGACTATGGCTACACCTTC

CDR3 length: 15
V gene: TRBV7-2
clone size: -
D gene: -
J gene: TRBJ2-1
CDR3 protein: CASLQRTATYNEQFF
CDR3 DNA: TGTGCCAGCTTACAGCGGACAGCCACCTACAATGAGCAGTTCTTC

CDR3 length: 14
V gene: TRBV15
clone size: -
D gene: TRBD1
J gene: TRBJ2-7
CDR3 protein: CATSRDRGRYEQYF
CDR3 DNA: TGTGCCACCAGCAGGGACAGGGGGCGGTACGAGCAGTACTTC

CDR3 length: 14
V gene: TRBV25-1
clone size: -
D gene: -
J gene: TRBJ1-4
CDR3 protein: CASSEGQGKEKLFF
CDR3 DNA: TGTGCCAGCAGTGAAGGGCAGGGGAAGGAAAAACTGTTTTTT

CDR3 length: 15
V gene: TRBV7-9
clone size: -
D gene: TRBD2
J gene: TRBJ2-1
CDR3 protein: CASSPPGTSRNEQFF
CDR3 DNA: TGTGCCAGCAGCCCGCCAGGGACTAGCCGCAATGAGCAGTTCTTC

CDR3 length: 15
V gene: TRBV15
clone size: -
D gene: TRBD1
J gene: TRBJ2-2
CDR3 protein: CATSGHRGRNGELFF
CDR3 DNA: TGTGCCACCAGCGGGCACAGGGGGCGGAACGGGGAGCTGTTTTTT

CDR3 length: 15
V gene: TRBV5-4
clone size: -
D gene: TRBD2
J gene: TRBJ2-7
CDR3 protein: CASSTNLGGNYEQYF
CDR3 DNA: TGTGCCAGCAGCACTAATCTCGGGGGGAATTACGAGCAGTACTTC

CDR3 length: 15
V gene: TRBV9
clone size: -
D gene: TRBD1
J gene: TRBJ1-5
CDR3 protein: CASSVDGQANQPQHF
CDR3 DNA: TGTGCCAGCAGCGTAGACGGACAGGCCAATCAGCCCCAGCATTTT

CDR3 length: 13
V gene: TRBV30
clone size: -
D gene: -
J gene: TRBJ2-3
CDR3 protein: CAWSNLATDTQYF
CDR3 DNA: TGTGCCTGGAGTAATCTAGCCACAGATACGCAGTATTTT

CDR3 length: 13
V gene: TRBV28
clone size: -
D gene: -
J gene: TRBJ1-1
CDR3 protein: CASARGGTTEAFF
CDR3 DNA: TGTGCCAGTGCTAGAGGGGGAACCACTGAAGCTTTCTTT

CDR3 length: 15
V gene: TRBV2
clone size: -
D gene: -
J gene: TRBJ1-5
CDR3 protein: CASRPTGWGNQPQHF
CDR3 DNA: TGTGCCAGCAGGCCCACAGGGTGGGGCAATCAGCCCCAGCATTTT

CDR3 length: 15
V gene: TRBV6-4
clone size: many
D gene: -
J gene: TRBJ2-2
CDR3 protein: CASSEGGGDTGELFF
CDR3 DNA: TGTGCCAGCAGTGAAGGAGGGGGGGACACCGGGGAGCTGTTTTTT

CDR3 length: 13
V gene: TRBV15
clone size: -
D gene: -
J gene: TRBJ2-7
CDR3 protein: CATSRDVYYEQYF
CDR3 DNA: TGTGCCACCAGCAGAGATGTCTACTACGAGCAGTACTTC

CDR3 length: 13
V gene: TRBV29-1
clone size: -
D gene: TRBD1
J gene: TRBJ1-1
CDR3 protein: CSVAPATGLRAFF
CDR3 DNA: TGCAGCGTTGCCCCCGCGACAGGGCTTAGGGCTTTCTTT

CDR3 length: 14
V gene: TRBV6-1
clone size: -
D gene: -
J gene: TRBJ1-2
CDR3 protein: CASSEGGGPYGYTF
CDR3 DNA: TGTGCCAGCAGTGAAGGAGGGGGACCCTATGGCTACACCTTC

CDR3 length: 15
V gene: TRBV6-5
clone size: once
D gene: TRBD1
J gene: TRBJ2-5
CDR3 protein: CASRAWAGGPETQYF
CDR3 DNA: TGTGCCAGCAGGGCCTGGGCAGGGGGCCCAGAGACCCAGTACTTC

CDR3 length: 14
V gene: TRBV6-5
clone size: once
D gene: TRBD1
J gene: TRBJ2-7
CDR3 protein: CASSYDRVSIEQYF
CDR3 DNA: TGTGCCAGCAGTTATGACAGGGTGTCGATCGAGCAGTACTTC

CDR3 length: 14
V gene: TRBV30
clone size: -
D gene: -
J gene: TRBJ1-5
CDR3 protein: CAGIQPNSNQPQHF
CDR3 DNA: TGTGCCGGAATACAGCCAAATAGCAATCAGCCCCAGCATTTT

CDR3 length: 14
V gene: TRBV4-2
clone size: -
D gene: -
J gene: TRBJ1-6
CDR3 protein: CASGGPFYNSPLHF
CDR3 DNA: TGTGCCAGCGGCGGGCCATTTTATAATTCACCCCTCCACTTT

CDR3 length: 16
V gene: TRBV18
clone size: -
D gene: -
J gene: TRBJ2-3
CDR3 protein: CASSPPKRGRGDTQYF
CDR3 DNA: TGTGCCAGCTCACCACCCAAGAGGGGCAGGGGAGATACGCAGTATTTT

CDR3 length: 20
V gene: TRBV5-4
clone size: -
D gene: -
J gene: TRBJ2-5
CDR3 protein: CASSPKGSSSSAAPWETQYF
CDR3 DNA: TGTGCCAGCAGCCCCAAGGGGTCGAGTAGTTCAGCCGCGCCGTGGGAGACCCAGTACTTC

CDR3 length: 15
V gene: TRBV7-2
clone size: -
D gene: TRBD1
J gene: TRBJ1-2
CDR3 protein: CASSLGDRPLYGYTF
CDR3 DNA: TGTGCCAGCAGCTTAGGGGACAGGCCACTCTATGGCTACACCTTC

CDR3 length: 15
V gene: TRBV28
clone size: once
D gene: -
J gene: TRBJ1-1
CDR3 protein: CASSPPRAGGTEAFF
CDR3 DNA: TGTGCCAGCAGCCCTCCGCGGGCCGGGGGGACTGAAGCTTTCTTT

CDR3 length: 13
V gene: TRBV27
clone size: -
D gene: -
J gene: TRBJ1-5
CDR3 protein: CASSLSGGLPQHF
CDR3 DNA: TGTGCCAGCAGTTTATCGGGGGGGCTGCCCCAGCATTTT

CDR3 length: 14
V gene: TRBV11-2
clone size: -
D gene: -
J gene: TRBJ2-7
CDR3 protein: CASSLVVAPYEQYF
CDR3 DNA: TGTGCCAGCAGCTTAGTAGTCGCCCCCTACGAGCAGTACTTC

CDR3 length: 14
V gene: TRBV6-5
clone size: -
D gene: -
J gene: TRBJ2-7
CDR3 protein: CASRVDSPSYEQYF
CDR3 DNA: TGTGCCAGCAGGGTGGACAGTCCGTCCTACGAGCAGTACTTC

CDR3 length: 14
V gene: TRBV7-9
clone size: -
D gene: -
J gene: TRBJ2-7
CDR3 protein: CASSLGGYPYEQYF
CDR3 DNA: TGTGCCAGCAGCTTAGGGGGCTACCCCTACGAGCAGTACTTC

CDR3 length: 14
V gene: TRBV2
clone size: few
D gene: -
J gene: TRBJ2-2
CDR3 protein: CASSLEANTGELFF
CDR3 DNA: TGTGCCAGCAGTTTGGAGGCCAACACCGGGGAGCTGTTTTTT